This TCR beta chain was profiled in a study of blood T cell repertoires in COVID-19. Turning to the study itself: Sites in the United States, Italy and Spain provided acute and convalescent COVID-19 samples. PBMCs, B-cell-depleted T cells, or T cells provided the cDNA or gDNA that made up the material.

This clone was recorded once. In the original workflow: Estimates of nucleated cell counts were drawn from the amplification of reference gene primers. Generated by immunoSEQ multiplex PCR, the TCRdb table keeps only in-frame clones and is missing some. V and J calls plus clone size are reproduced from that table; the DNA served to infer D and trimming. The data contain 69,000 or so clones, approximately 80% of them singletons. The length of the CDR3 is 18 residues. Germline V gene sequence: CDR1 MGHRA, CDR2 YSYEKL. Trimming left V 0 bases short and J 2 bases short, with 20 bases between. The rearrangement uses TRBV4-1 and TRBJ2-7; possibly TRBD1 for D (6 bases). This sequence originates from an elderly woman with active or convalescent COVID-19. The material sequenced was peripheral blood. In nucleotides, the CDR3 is TGCGCCAGCAGCCAAGAGGGGACCCCCGCAGGGGAAGCCTACGAGCAGTACTTC. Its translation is CASSQEGTPAGEAYEQYF.